This T cell receptor (beta chain) was recorded in a study of CD8 T cells in ankylosing spondylitis. Study-level points and caveats: Clones linked to disease were reported to show significant enrichment in matched ankylosing spondylitis synovial fluid. Eight highly homologous variants formed a TCR beta motif that appeared characteristic of ankylosing spondylitis blood. Earlier studies detected some motif variants in reactive arthritis synovial fluid and blood.

Quantitative 5'-RACE with molecular barcodes was used to make the TCR beta libraries. TCRdb re-called the 5' RACE reads through MiXCR, storing one row per CDR3 protein. The sample carries around 99,000 distinct CDR3 sequences, about 9.1% recorded once. This clonotype was seen repeatedly, ten times or more. Its specificity is not known. One end of the junction fails to match germline, which may point to a read error. This CDR3 is 11 amino acids long. From germline, CDR1 is SGHRS and CDR2 YFSETQ. The sample was blood, either unsorted or a sorted T cell fraction (not recorded which). The receptor was isolated from a male donor with ankylosing spondylitis or in good health (not recorded which). This rearrangement joins TRBV5-1 to TRBJ2-5; no reliable D call. DNA for the CDR3: TGTGCCAGCAGCTTAGAAGAGACCCAGTACTTC. This encodes CASSLEETQYF.